This T cell receptor (beta chain) came from a study of T cells in Graves' hyperthyroidism and ophthalmopathy. With V trimmed by 4 bases and J by 5 bases, 13 bases remained unmatched. The germline V gene encodes CDR1 MDHEN and CDR2 SYDVKM. The CDR3 length is 16 residues. RNA transcripts were the template for amplifying TCR beta CDR3 regions. During a first-round RT-PCR of the TCR CDR3, the HTBI primer set was used. TCRdb itself ran the multiplex PCR reads through MiXCR, one entry per CDR3 protein. The sample has a few hundred thousand distinct CDR3 sequences, roughly 13% seen once. This clonotype showed up many times. Its specificity is not known. Researchers barred patients who had uncontrolled infection, other autoimmune disease, pregnancy or lactation. Study conclusions and caveats: Clonotypes that were expanded in thyroid above 0.001 mostly appeared in blood too.

The chain employs TRBV28 and TRBJ1-1; 7 bases align to TRBD1. The receptor was derived from a woman younger than 30 with Graves' hyperthyroidism. Source material: blood. This CDR3 is CASSSARLQGNTEAFF. The CDR3, as DNA: TGTGCCAGCAGTTCAGCGAGGTTACAGGGGAATACTGAAGCTTTCTTT. The variable domain in full, with the rest retrieved from reference TRBV28 and TRBJ1-1, is DVKVTQSSRYLVKRTGEKVFLECVQDMDHENMFWYRQDPGLGLRLIYFSYDVKMKEKGDIPEGYSVSREKKERFSLILESASTNQTSMYLCASSSARLQGNTEAFFGQGTRLTVV.